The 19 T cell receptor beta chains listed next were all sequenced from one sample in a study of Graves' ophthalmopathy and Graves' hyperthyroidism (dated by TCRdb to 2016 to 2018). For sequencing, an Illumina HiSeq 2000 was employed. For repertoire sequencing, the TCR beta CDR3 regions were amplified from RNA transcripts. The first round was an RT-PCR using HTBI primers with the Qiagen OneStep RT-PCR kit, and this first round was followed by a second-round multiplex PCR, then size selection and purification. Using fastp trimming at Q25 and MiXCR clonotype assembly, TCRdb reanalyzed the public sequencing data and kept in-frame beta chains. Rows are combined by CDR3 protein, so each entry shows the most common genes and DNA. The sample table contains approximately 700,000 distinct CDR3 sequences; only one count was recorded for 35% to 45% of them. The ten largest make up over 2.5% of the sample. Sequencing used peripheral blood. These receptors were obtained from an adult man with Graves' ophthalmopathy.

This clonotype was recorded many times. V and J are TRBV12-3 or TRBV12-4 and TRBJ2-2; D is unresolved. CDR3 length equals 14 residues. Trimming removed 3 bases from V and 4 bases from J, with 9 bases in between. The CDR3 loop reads CASSFPPPTGELFF. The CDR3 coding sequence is TGTGCCAGCAGTTTCCCCCCGCCCACCGGGGAGCTGTTTTTT.

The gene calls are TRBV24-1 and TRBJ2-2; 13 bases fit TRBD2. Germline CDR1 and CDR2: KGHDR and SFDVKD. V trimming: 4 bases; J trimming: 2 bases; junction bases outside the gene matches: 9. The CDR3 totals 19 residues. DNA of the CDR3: TGTGCCACCAGTGAGCCCCGACTAGCGGGAGGCGCCAACACCGGGGAGCTGTTTTTT. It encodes CATSEPRLAGGANTGELFF.

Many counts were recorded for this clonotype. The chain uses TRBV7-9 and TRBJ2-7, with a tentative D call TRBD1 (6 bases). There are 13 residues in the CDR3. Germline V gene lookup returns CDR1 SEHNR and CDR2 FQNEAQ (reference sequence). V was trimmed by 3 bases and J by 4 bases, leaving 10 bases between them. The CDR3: CASSLETGYEQYF. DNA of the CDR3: TGTGCCAGCAGCTTGGAGACAGGATACGAGCAGTACTTC. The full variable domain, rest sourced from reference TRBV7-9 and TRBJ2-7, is DTGVSQNPRHKITKRGQNVTFRCDPISEHNRLYWYRQTLGQGPEFLTYFQNEAQLEKSRLLSDRFSAERPKGSFSTLEIQRTEQGDSAMYLCASSLETGYEQYFGPGTRLTVT.

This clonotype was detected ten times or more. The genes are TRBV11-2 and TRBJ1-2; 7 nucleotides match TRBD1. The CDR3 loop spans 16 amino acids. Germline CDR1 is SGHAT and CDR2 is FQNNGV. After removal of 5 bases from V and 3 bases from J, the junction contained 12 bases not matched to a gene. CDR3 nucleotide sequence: TGTGCCAGCAGCCAAACGACAGGGAAACCCTACTATGGCTACACCTTC. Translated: CASSQTTGKPYYGYTF.

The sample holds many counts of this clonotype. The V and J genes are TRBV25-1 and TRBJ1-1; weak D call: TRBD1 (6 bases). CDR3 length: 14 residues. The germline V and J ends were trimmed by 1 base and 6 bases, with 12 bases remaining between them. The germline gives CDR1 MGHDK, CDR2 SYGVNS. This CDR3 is CASSEFSRQAEAFF. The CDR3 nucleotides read TGTGCCAGCAGTGAATTTTCAAGACAGGCTGAAGCTTTCTTT.

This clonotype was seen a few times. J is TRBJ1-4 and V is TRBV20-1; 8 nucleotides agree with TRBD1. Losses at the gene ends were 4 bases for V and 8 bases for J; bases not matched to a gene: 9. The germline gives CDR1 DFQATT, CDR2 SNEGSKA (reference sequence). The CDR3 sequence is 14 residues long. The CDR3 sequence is CSATYRGIREKLFF. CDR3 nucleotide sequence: TGCAGTGCTACCTACAGGGGGATAAGAGAAAAACTGTTTTTT.

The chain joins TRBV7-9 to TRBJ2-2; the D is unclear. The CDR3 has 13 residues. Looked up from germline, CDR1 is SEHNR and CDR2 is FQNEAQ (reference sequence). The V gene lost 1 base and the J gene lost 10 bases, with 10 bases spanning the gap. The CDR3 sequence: CASSLDRTQELFF. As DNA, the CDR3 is TGTGCCAGCAGCTTAGATCGGACGCAGGAGCTGTTTTTT.

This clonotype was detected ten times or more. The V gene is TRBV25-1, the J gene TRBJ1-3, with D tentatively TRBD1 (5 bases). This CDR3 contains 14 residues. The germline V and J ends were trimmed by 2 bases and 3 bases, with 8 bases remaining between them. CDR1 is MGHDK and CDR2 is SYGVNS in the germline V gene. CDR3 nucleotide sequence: TGTGCCAGCAGTGAAGACAGATTTGGAAACACCATATATTTT. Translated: CASSEDRFGNTIYF.

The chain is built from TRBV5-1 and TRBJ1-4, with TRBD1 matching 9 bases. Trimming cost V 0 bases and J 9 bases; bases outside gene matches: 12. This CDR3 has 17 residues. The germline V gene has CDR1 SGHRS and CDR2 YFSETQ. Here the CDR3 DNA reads TGCGCCAGCAGCTTGGGCCCACAGGGGGCATTAGGCCAAAAACTGTTTTTT. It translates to CASSLGPQGALGQKLFF.

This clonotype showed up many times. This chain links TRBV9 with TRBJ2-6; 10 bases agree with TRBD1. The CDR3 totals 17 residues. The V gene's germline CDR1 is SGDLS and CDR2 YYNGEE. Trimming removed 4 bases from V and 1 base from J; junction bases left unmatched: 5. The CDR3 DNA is TGTGCCAGCAGCCCGGGACAGGGGACGTCTGGGGCCAACGTCCTGACTTTC. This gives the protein CASSPGQGTSGANVLTF.

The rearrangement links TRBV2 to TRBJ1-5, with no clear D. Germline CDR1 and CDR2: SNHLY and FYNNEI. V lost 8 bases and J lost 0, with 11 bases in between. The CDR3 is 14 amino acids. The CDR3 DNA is TGTGCCAGCTTCGGAGGGAATAGCAATCAGCCCCAGCATTTT. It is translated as CASFGGNSNQPQHF.

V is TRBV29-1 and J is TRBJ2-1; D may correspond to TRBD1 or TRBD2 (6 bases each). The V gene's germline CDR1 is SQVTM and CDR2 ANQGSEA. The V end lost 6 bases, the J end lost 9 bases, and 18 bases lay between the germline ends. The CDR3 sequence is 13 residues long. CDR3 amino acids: CSVNRARGGEQFF. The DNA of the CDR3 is TGCAGCGTGAACAGGGCGCGGGGTGGTGAGCAGTTCTTC.

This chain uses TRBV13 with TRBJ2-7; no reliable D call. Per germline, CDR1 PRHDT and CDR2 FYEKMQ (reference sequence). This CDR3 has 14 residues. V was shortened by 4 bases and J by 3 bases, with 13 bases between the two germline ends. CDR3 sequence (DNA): TGTGCCAGCAGCTCCGCGCGCTATGGCTACGAGCAGTACTTC. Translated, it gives CASSSARYGYEQYF.

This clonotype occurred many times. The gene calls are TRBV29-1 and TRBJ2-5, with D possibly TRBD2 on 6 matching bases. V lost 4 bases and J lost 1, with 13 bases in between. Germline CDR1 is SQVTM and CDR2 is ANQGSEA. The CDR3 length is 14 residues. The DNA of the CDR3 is TGCAGCGTTGGGCTTAGACTAGTCCAAGAGACCCAGTACTTC. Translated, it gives CSVGLRLVQETQYF.

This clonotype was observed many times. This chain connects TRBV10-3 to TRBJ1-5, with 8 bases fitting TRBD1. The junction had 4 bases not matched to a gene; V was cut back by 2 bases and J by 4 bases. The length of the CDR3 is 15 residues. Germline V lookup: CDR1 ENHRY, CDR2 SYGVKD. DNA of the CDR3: TGTGCCATCAGTGAGCGGGACAGGCGGAATCAGCCCCAGCATTTT. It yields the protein CAISERDRRNQPQHF.

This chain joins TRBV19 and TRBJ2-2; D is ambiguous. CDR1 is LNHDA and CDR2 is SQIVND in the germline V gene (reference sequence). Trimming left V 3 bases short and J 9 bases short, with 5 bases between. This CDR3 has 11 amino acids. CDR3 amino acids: CASSMGRELFF. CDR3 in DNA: TGTGCCAGTAGTATGGGGAGGGAGCTGTTTTTT.

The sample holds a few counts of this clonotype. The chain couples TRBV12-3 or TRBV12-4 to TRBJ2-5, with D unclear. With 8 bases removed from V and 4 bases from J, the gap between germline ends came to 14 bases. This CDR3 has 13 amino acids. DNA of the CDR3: TGTGCCAGCGGCCCCAGAATCCTAGAGACCCAGTACTTC. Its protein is CASGPRILETQYF.

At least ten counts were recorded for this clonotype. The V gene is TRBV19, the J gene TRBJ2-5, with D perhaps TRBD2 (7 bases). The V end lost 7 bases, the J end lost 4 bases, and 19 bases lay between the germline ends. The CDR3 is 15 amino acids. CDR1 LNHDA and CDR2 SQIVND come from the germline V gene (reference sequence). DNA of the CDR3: TGTGCCAGTACCCCCCGGCGGGGGCGCGGAGAGACCCAGTACTTC. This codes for CASTPRRGRGETQYF.

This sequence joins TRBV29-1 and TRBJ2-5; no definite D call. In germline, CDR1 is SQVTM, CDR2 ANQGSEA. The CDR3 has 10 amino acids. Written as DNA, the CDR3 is TGCAGGGGGTCACGAGAGACCCAGTACTTC. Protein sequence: CRGSRETQYF.